This TCR beta chain stems from a study of T cells after yellow fever vaccination. This CDR3 comprises 13 residues. Trimming took off 4 bases at V and 7 bases at J, with 11 bases between the two ends. They built TCR cDNA with 5'RACE template switching, a step that put in a universal primer site and UMIs. MiXCR, applied by TCRdb to the 5' RACE reads, yields one record per CDR3 protein. The table has 550,000 to 750,000 distinct CDR3 sequences, roughly 14% seen once. The sample holds a few counts of this clonotype. Its antigen remains unknown. Overall study findings and caveats: Though weaker, the secondary response peaked faster, on day 5 versus 15. In post-booster samples, most primary-vaccination clones reappeared (about 95% CD4, 88% CD8). Highly abundant clonotypes carried over from the bulk population could end up in FACS-sorted repertoires as contaminants.

This clonotype was sampled from a young man who received the YFV17D yellow fever vaccine. This specimen was PBMCs, taken on the day of the yellow fever booster vaccination. J is TRBJ2-1 and V is TRBV12-3 or TRBV12-4; unclear D gene. The CDR3 bases are TGTGCCAGCAGTTCTGATTTTCTAAATGAGCAGTTCTTC. This translates into CASSSDFLNEQFF.